The 10 T cell receptor beta chains listed next were all sequenced from one sample in a study of CXCR3-negative and CXCR3-positive naive CD8 T cells (dated by TCRdb to the late 2010s). The reads were generated on a NextSeq 550. The Human TCR Profiling Kit (MiLaboratory) was used to prepare UMI-labeled 5' RACE TRB cDNA libraries. TCRdb reprocessed the reads and assigns one entry to each CDR3 protein sequence, leaving out DNA. This sample's table contains roughly 89,000 distinct CDR3 sequences. Roughly 1.8% of the sample rests with the top ten. The sequencing sample was made of naive CXCR3- CD8+ T cells from blood. The sample's cell subset or site label is to be understood as: CD45RO-CCR7+CD27+CD95- naive CD8+ T cells lacking CXCR3 (TNR3-). The origin of the receptors is a human donor in good health. Some clones in this sample may be carry-over from other donors' samples.

This chain links TRBV28 with TRBJ2-7; checking the TCRdb D call of TRBD2 is not possible without DNA. Looked up from germline, CDR1 is MDHEN and CDR2 is SYDVKM. The CDR3 spans 16 residues. The CDR3 sequence is CASSFVSSGDSYEQYF.

The genes are TRBV11-2 and TRBJ2-7; TCRdb calls TRBD1, which cannot be checked without DNA. Germline V gene data show CDR1 as SGHAT and CDR2 as FQNNGV. CDR3 length: 12 amino acids. CDR3 region: CASSHPGYEQYF.

The chain couples TRBV5-1 to TRBJ2-5; the D gene TCRdb calls, TRBD1, cannot be checked with no DNA. The CDR3 is made up of 13 amino acids. Germline assignment: CDR1 SGHRS and CDR2 YFSETQ. Here the CDR3 reads CASSLDRGETQYF.

The chain combines TRBV5-5 with TRBJ2-2. The CDR3 loop spans 11 amino acids. Germline V gene lookup returns CDR1 SGHKS and CDR2 YYEKEE (reference sequence). CDR3 residues: CASYITGELFF.

The rearrangement joins TRBV29-1 to TRBJ2-5; there is no DNA to check the TCRdb D call of TRBD1. CDR3 length: 16 residues. Germline V gene lookup returns CDR1 SQVTM and CDR2 ANQGSEA. CDR3 sequence reads: CSVEDLDGAPWETQYF. Full variable domain (missing parts from reference TRBV29-1 and TRBJ2-5): SAVISQKPSRDICQRGTSLTIQCQVDSQVTMMFWYRQQPGQSLTLIATANQGSEATYESGFVIDKFPISRPNLTFSTLTVSNMSPEDSSIYLCSVEDLDGAPWETQYFGPGTRLLVL.

This chain connects TRBV29-1 to TRBJ2-7; TCRdb names TRBD1, which stays unverified in the absence of DNA. Germline V lookup: CDR1 SQVTM, CDR2 ANQGSEA. The CDR3 loop spans 11 amino acids. CDR3 residues: CSVPQGYEQYF.

V and J are TRBV19 and TRBJ2-7; TCRdb's D call of TRBD2 is untestable without DNA. This CDR3 is 16 amino acids long. Per the germline V gene, CDR1 is LNHDA and CDR2 is SQIVND (reference sequence). CDR3 residues: CASSPPGLAGTYEQYF.

This chain joins TRBV7-7 and TRBJ1-1; the TRBD1 assignment by TCRdb is unverifiable without DNA. CDR3 length: 14 residues. CDR1 and CDR2 from the germline V gene are SSHAT and FNYEAQ (reference sequence). CDR3 region: CASSPAGTGSEAFF.

The chain joins TRBV29-1 to TRBJ1-1; TCRdb calls TRBD1, which cannot be checked without DNA. Germline assignment: CDR1 SQVTM and CDR2 ANQGSEA. CDR3 length: 14 residues. CDR3 sequence reads: CSVEVYTPGPEAFF.

This sequence joins TRBV6-5 and TRBJ1-5; TCRdb picks TRBD1, but there is no DNA to check that call. The germline V gene encodes CDR1 MNHEY and CDR2 SVGAGI. The CDR3 loop spans 13 amino acids. The CDR3 sequence is CASSYLQDQPQHF.